Listed here are 4 T cell receptor beta chains from one sample, sequenced in a study. Each CDR3 protein is one row after TCRdb ran MiXCR on the 5' RACE reads. The profile shows 20,000 to 25,000 distinct CDR3 sequences, 30% of them singletons. Sequenced material: tumor-infiltrating naive CD4+ T cells sorted from the breast tumor. Subset specified: naive CD4+ T cells, CD4+CD45RA+CD25-. The receptors derive from a female donor with breast cancer.

This clonotype was detected many times. The chain has TRBV7-9 and TRBJ2-1; D uncertain. The germline gives CDR1 SEHNR, CDR2 FQNEAQ (reference sequence). This CDR3 has 11 residues. Trimming cost V 5 bases and J 8 bases, with 7 bases left between them. Written as DNA, the CDR3 is TGTGCCAGCAGCCCTTTGGATGAGCAGTTCTTC. It specifies CASSPLDEQFF.

This clonotype was observed at least ten times. The chain carries TRBV28 and TRBJ1-1, with TRBD1 as a possible D gene (6 bases). The CDR3 consists of 14 residues. Per germline, CDR1 MDHEN and CDR2 SYDVKM. V lost 9 bases, J lost 4 bases, and 18 bases lay in between. The CDR3 loop is CASLGGAGVTEAFF. The CDR3 DNA sequence: TGTGCCAGTTTGGGGGGCGCGGGGGTCACTGAAGCTTTCTTT.

About this clonotype: Without the conserved terminal phenylalanine or tryptophan, this CDR3 likely stems from a read error. The V call is TRBV12-5, the J call TRBJ1-1, with 7 bases aligning to TRBD1. There are 16 residues in the CDR3. The V and J ends lost 4 bases and 5 bases, in that order; junction bases with no gene match: 13. CDR1 is LGHNT and CDR2 is FRNRAP in the germline V gene. This chain's CDR3 is CASGSRAAGGGTEAFL. The CDR3 nucleotides are TGTGCTAGTGGTTCCCGTGCAGCAGGGGGAGGGACTGAAGCTTTCCTT.

Ten or more counts support this clonotype. The chain links TRBV20-1 to TRBJ2-7; 8 bases map to TRBD1. The CDR3 has 14 residues. Germline CDR1 is DFQATT and CDR2 is SNEGSKA (reference sequence). After removal of 6 bases from V and 1 base from J, the junction contained 8 bases not matched to a gene. Here the CDR3 DNA reads TGCAGTGCCGCACCAGACAGGGGATCCTACGAGCAGTACTTC. This translates into CSAAPDRGSYEQYF.